The rows below give T cell receptor beta chains drawn from one sample of a study of blood T cell repertoires in COVID-19. Data came from immunoSEQ multiplex PCR; TCRdb stores just in-frame clones and leaves some out. The repertoire holds 300,000 to 350,000 clones, with around 86% as singletons. The sample taken for sequencing was peripheral blood. Receptors originate from a woman between 50 and 59 years old with COVID-19, enrolled during active disease. Both conserved end residues are part of each CDR3. Fields, in order: D gene, V gene, J gene, CDR3 protein, CDR3 DNA. D genes are given only for firm matches.

D gene: -; V gene: TRBV6-1; J gene: TRBJ2-3; CDR3 protein: CASSESFQGDTQYF; CDR3 DNA: TGTGCCAGCAGTGAAAGTTTTCAGGGAGATACGCAGTATTTT
D gene: -; V gene: TRBV5-1; J gene: TRBJ2-3; CDR3 protein: CASSVSVGVADTQYF; CDR3 DNA: TGCGCCAGCAGTGTGTCAGTGGGAGTGGCAGATACGCAGTATTTT
D gene: TRBD1; V gene: TRBV5-1; J gene: TRBJ2-7; CDR3 protein: CASSLEPGQGSYEQYF; CDR3 DNA: TGCGCCAGCAGCTTAGAACCGGGACAGGGATCCTACGAGCAGTACTTC
D gene: TRBD2; V gene: TRBV27; J gene: TRBJ2-1; CDR3 protein: CASSFRYYGGSISEQFF; CDR3 DNA: TGTGCCAGCAGTTTCCGTTACTATGGCGGGAGTATCAGTGAGCAGTTCTTC
D gene: TRBD1; V gene: TRBV11-2; J gene: TRBJ2-7; CDR3 protein: CASSFGTGGPYEQYF; CDR3 DNA: TGTGCCAGCAGCTTCGGGACAGGGGGCCCCTACGAGCAGTACTTC
D gene: TRBD1; V gene: TRBV4-3; J gene: TRBJ1-6; CDR3 protein: CASSQTGTGNSPLHF; CDR3 DNA: TGCGCCAGCAGCCAAACCGGGACAGGGAATTCACCCCTCCACTTT
D gene: -; V gene: TRBV5-1; J gene: TRBJ1-3; CDR3 protein: CASSLAGPSSGNTIYF; CDR3 DNA: TGCGCCAGCAGCTTGGCTGGTCCTAGCTCTGGAAACACCATATATTTT
D gene: TRBD2; V gene: TRBV30; J gene: TRBJ2-1; CDR3 protein: CAWSVLAGLNNEQFF; CDR3 DNA: TGTGCCTGGAGTGTACTAGCGGGATTGAACAATGAGCAGTTCTTC
D gene: TRBD1; V gene: TRBV7-2; J gene: TRBJ1-2; CDR3 protein: CASRLQGASYGYTF; CDR3 DNA: TGTGCCAGCAGATTACAGGGGGCAAGTTATGGCTACACCTTC
D gene: TRBD2; V gene: TRBV10-3; J gene: TRBJ2-3; CDR3 protein: CAIGETSGHTSTDTQYF; CDR3 DNA: TGTGCCATCGGGGAGACTAGCGGGCATACTAGCACAGATACGCAGTATTTT
D gene: -; V gene: TRBV6-6; J gene: TRBJ1-2; CDR3 protein: CASSYSPDGYTF; CDR3 DNA: TGTGCCAGCAGTTACTCGCCGGATGGCTACACCTTC
D gene: TRBD2; V gene: TRBV3-1/TRBV3-2; J gene: TRBJ2-1; CDR3 protein: CASSPGLAGTLQSSYNEQFF; CDR3 DNA: TGTGCCAGCAGCCCGGGACTAGCGGGGACCCTCCAAAGCTCCTACAATGAGCAGTTCTTC
D gene: TRBD2; V gene: TRBV11-3; J gene: TRBJ2-1; CDR3 protein: CASSLSGRRGREQFF; CDR3 DNA: TGTGCCAGCAGCCTTAGCGGGAGGAGGGGGCGTGAGCAGTTCTTC